This T cell receptor beta chain is drawn from a study of blood T cell repertoires in COVID-19. Study in general: Collection of acute and convalescent COVID-19 samples took place in the United States, Italy and Spain. From T cells, B-cell-depleted T cells, or PBMCs came the material, which was cDNA or gDNA.

Seattle participants joined during active infection and were tracked over time. Original data processing: Amplification of reference gene primers was used by the study to estimate nucleated cell counts. The protocol was immunoSEQ multiplex PCR, while the TCRdb copy is restricted to in-frame clones and leaves out a portion. V and J calls and clone size are as listed in that table; D and trimming were resolved from the DNA. The sample contains 270,000 or so clones, about four fifths of which appear only once. The V gene's germline CDR1 is LNHDA and CDR2 SQIVND (reference sequence). This CDR3 is 14 amino acids long. The junction had 5 bases not matched to a gene; V was cut back by 5 bases and J by 1 base.

Sequencing input: peripheral blood. The TCR originated in a human donor with COVID-19, enrolled during active disease. The donor label of this sample is uncertain. This chain links TRBV19 with TRBJ2-7; 7 bases are a match to TRBD1. DNA for the CDR3: TGTGCCAGTAGTCTCCGGGACAGATCCTACGAGCAGTACTTC. As protein: CASSLRDRSYEQYF.